Shown below are 8 T cell receptor beta chains from a single sample sequenced in a study of blood T cell repertoires in COVID-19. Sequencing used immunoSEQ multiplex PCR; TCRdb keeps in-frame clones, though not all of them. The sample has about 5,900 clones; 75% to 90% are singletons. The sequenced sample consisted of peripheral blood. The receptors stem from a man aged 55 to 70 with acute or convalescent COVID-19.

This chain joins TRBV5-1 and TRBJ2-1; the match to TRBD2 covers 8 bases. CDR3 length: 19 residues. Germline trimming cut 3 bases from V and 3 bases from J; bases unmatched to any gene: 17. Germline V gene lookup returns CDR1 SGHRS and CDR2 YFSETQ. Here the CDR3 reads CASSSMGSPALAVYNEQFF. The CDR3 DNA reads TGCGCCAGCAGCTCCATGGGTTCCCCCGCACTAGCGGTCTACAATGAGCAGTTCTTC.

This chain joins TRBV6-5 and TRBJ2-7, with D possibly being TRBD1 (5 bases). The ends were cut back, 2 bases at V and 4 bases at J, with 9 bases in the middle. This CDR3 is built from 13 residues. Germline V lookup: CDR1 MNHEY, CDR2 SVGAGI. The DNA of the CDR3 is TGTGCCAGCAGTTACGGAAGGGGTTACGAGCAGTACTTC. It is translated as CASSYGRGYEQYF.

This chain uses TRBV7-6 with TRBJ1-4; 10 bases map to TRBD1. From germline, CDR1 is SGHVS and CDR2 FNYEAQ. CDR3 length: 15 residues. The V gene end was trimmed by 0 bases and the J gene end by 5 bases; junction bases not matched to a gene: 0. CDR3 amino acids: CASSLAGQGNEKLFF. DNA for the CDR3: TGTGCCAGCAGCTTAGCGGGACAGGGGAATGAAAAACTGTTTTTT.

The gene calls are TRBV18 and TRBJ2-1; tentatively, D is TRBD2 (5 bases). The CDR3 extends over 15 amino acids. Germline loops: CDR1 KGHSH, CDR2 LQKENI. V was clipped by 2 bases and J by 3 bases, with 11 bases between them. The CDR3 spells CASSPRQSGYNEQFF. In nucleotides, the CDR3 is TGTGCCAGCTCACCAAGGCAAAGCGGCTACAATGAGCAGTTCTTC.

The chain uses TRBV21-1 and TRBJ1-3. TRBV21-1 is tagged as a pseudogene. The CDR3 runs 17 residues. CDR3 residues: CASSKRGSGKSGNTIYF. The CDR3 nucleotides read TGTGCCAGCAGCAAACGAGGATCGGGAAAGTCTGGAAACACCATATATTTT.

V gene TRBV7-9 combines with J gene TRBJ1-1; D possibly corresponds to TRBD1 (6 bases). The V end was cut by 6 bases, the J end by 7 bases, with 21 bases between. The CDR3 contains 15 residues. CDR1 and CDR2 (germline): SEHNR, FQNEAQ (reference sequence). CDR3 protein: CASSSTLQGPHEAFF. CDR3 nucleotide sequence: TGTGCCAGCAGTTCCACCCTACAGGGCCCCCATGAAGCTTTCTTT.

The chain links TRBV6-5 to TRBJ1-1, with a weak D call TRBD1 (5 bases). Germline V gene sequence: CDR1 MNHEY, CDR2 SVGAGI. The V end lost 6 bases, the J end lost 2 bases, and 10 bases lay between the germline ends. There are 13 residues in the CDR3. CDR3 DNA sequence: TGTGCCAGCAGCCTCGGACACAACACTGAAGCTTTCTTT. Translated: CASSLGHNTEAFF.

The genes are TRBV30 and TRBJ2-5, with D possibly matching TRBD1 (6 bases). CDR1 and CDR2 (germline): GTSNPN, SVGIG (reference sequence). With 1 base removed from V and 4 bases from J, the gap between germline ends came to 13 bases. This CDR3 region has 14 residues. The CDR3 is CAWSAALGGETQYF. The CDR3 coding sequence is TGTGCCTGGAGTGCGGCCTTAGGGGGAGAGACCCAGTACTTC.